The 32 T cell receptor beta chains below were found in one sample sequenced in a study of blood T cell repertoires in COVID-19. Libraries were prepared by immunoSEQ multiplex PCR; TCRdb keeps only in-frame clonotypes and omits some of them. The data hold about 200,000 clones, with roughly 77% observed a single time. Sequencing used peripheral blood. The receptors come from a middle-aged woman with COVID-19, enrolled during active disease.

About this clone itself: The same CDR3 also results from other DNA sequences found in this sample. The chain employs TRBV2 and TRBJ2-1; D might be TRBD1 (5 bases). The germline V gene encodes CDR1 SNHLY and CDR2 FYNNEI. Trimming removed 9 bases from V and 0 bases from J, with 9 bases in between. The CDR3 extends over 13 amino acids. CDR3 nucleotide sequence: TGTGCCAGGCGACAGAGCTCCTACAATGAGCAGTTCTTC. Amino acid sequence: CARRQSSYNEQFF.

This chain joins TRBV5-1 and TRBJ1-2, with unresolved D. V gave up 0 bases and J gave up 1 base, with 4 bases separating them. Per the germline V gene, CDR1 is SGHRS and CDR2 is YFSETQ. This CDR3 has 13 amino acids. CDR3 in DNA: TGCGCCAGCAGCTTGGAGAGTAACTATGGCTACACCTTC. It yields the protein CASSLESNYGYTF.

This rearrangement joins TRBV9 to TRBJ2-7; TRBD1 matches 9 bases. V lost 3 bases to trimming and J lost 4 bases; unmatched junction nucleotides: 14. The CDR3 is made up of 17 amino acids. Germline values: CDR1 SGDLS, CDR2 YYNGEE. CDR3 nucleotides: TGTGCCAGCAGCGAGGGGGGCGGGACAGGGAAGGGTTACGAGCAGTACTTC. Translation: CASSEGGGTGKGYEQYF.

The chain couples TRBV4-3 to TRBJ2-7; D is possibly TRBD1 (5 bases). Germline V CDR1 and CDR2: LGHNA, YSLEER. With 2 bases removed from V and 2 bases from J, the gap between germline ends came to 13 bases. This CDR3 is 15 amino acids long. DNA of the CDR3: TGCGCCAGCAGCCAAAAGGGCACAGGCACCTACGAGCAGTACTTC. This encodes CASSQKGTGTYEQYF.

This chain links TRBV29-1 with TRBJ2-1; TRBD2 aligns across 8 bases. Germline V lookup: CDR1 SQVTM, CDR2 ANQGSEA. V lost 4 bases to trimming and J lost 6 bases; unmatched junction nucleotides: 5. The CDR3 totals 13 residues. DNA of the CDR3: TGCAGCGTTGCTCGGGGGGGCTTCAATGAGCAGTTCTTC. This sequence encodes CSVARGGFNEQFF.

This rearrangement joins TRBV4-1 to TRBJ1-1; the D gene is possibly TRBD1 (5 bases). The CDR3 sequence is 17 residues long. V was clipped by 0 bases and J by 5 bases, with 19 bases between them. Germline CDR1 and CDR2: MGHRA and YSYEKL. The CDR3 reads CASSQEWARVGMTEAFF. CDR3 DNA: TGCGCCAGCAGCCAAGAATGGGCCAGGGTGGGTATGACTGAAGCTTTCTTT.

This clone was observed once. The chain uses TRBV9 and TRBJ1-2, with D possibly TRBD1 on 5 matching bases. The CDR3 consists of 12 residues. Per the germline V gene, CDR1 is SGDLS and CDR2 is YYNGEE. V gave up 4 bases and J gave up 4 bases, with 8 bases separating them. CDR3 loop: CASSMDTYGYTF. DNA for the CDR3: TGTGCCAGCAGCATGGACACCTATGGCTACACCTTC.

The chain is built from TRBV3-1 (or the pseudogene TRBV3-2) and TRBJ2-7; 10 positions agree with TRBD2. This CDR3 spans 16 amino acids. Germline CDR1 and CDR2: LGHDT and YNNKEL (reference sequence). After removal of 3 bases from V and 3 bases from J, the junction contained 8 bases not matched to a gene. CDR3 DNA: TGTGCCAGCAGCCATTCTAGCGGGAGAGGAGTCTACGAGCAGTACTTC. It codes for CASSHSSGRGVYEQYF.

The chain carries TRBV4-2 and TRBJ2-5; weak D call: TRBD2 (5 bases). The CDR3 totals 15 residues. Germline CDR1 is LGHNA and CDR2 is YNFKEQ. V was cut by 0 bases and J by 2 bases, with 10 bases left in between. CDR3 coding DNA: TGTGCCAGCAGCCAAGATAGATGGGAGCAAGAGACCCAGTACTTC. This sequence encodes CASSQDRWEQETQYF.

This clone was observed a few times. V usage is TRBV2 and J usage is TRBJ1-2; no clear D. The V end lost 8 bases, the J end lost 2 bases, and 12 bases lay between the germline ends. The germline V gene has CDR1 SNHLY and CDR2 FYNNEI. This CDR3 has 13 amino acids. For the CDR3, the DNA is TGTGCCAGCGGGGAGTCGGGAAACTATGGCTACACCTTC. Protein product: CASGESGNYGYTF.

This chain joins TRBV9 and TRBJ1-6, with 7 positions matching TRBD1. Germline loops: CDR1 SGDLS, CDR2 YYNGEE. The CDR3 runs 14 residues. The V and J ends lost 0 bases and 9 bases, in that order; junction bases with no gene match: 3. CDR3 residues: CASSVGRGSSPLHF. The CDR3 DNA is TGTGCCAGCAGCGTAGGCAGGGGGAGTTCACCCCTCCACTTT.

The chain employs TRBV6-5 and TRBJ2-7; 7 bases align to TRBD1. CDR1 and CDR2 from the germline V gene are MNHEY and SVGAGI. This CDR3 spans 15 amino acids. V trimming: 4 bases; J trimming: 3 bases; junction bases outside the gene matches: 9. Written as DNA, the CDR3 is TGTGCCAGCAGTTCCACCCGGACAGGTTACTACGAGCAGTACTTC. This sequence encodes CASSSTRTGYYEQYF.

V and J are TRBV10-1 and TRBJ1-5; the D gene is possibly TRBD1 (6 bases). The length of the CDR3 is 14 residues. The V gene lost 9 bases and the J gene lost 2 bases, with 14 bases spanning the gap. Per the germline V gene, CDR1 is WNHNN and CDR2 is SYGVQD (reference sequence). CDR3 DNA sequence: TGCGCCAGTCTGAGGGGGAATGGCAATCAGCCCCAGCATTTT. Protein sequence: CASLRGNGNQPQHF.

The J gene is TRBJ1-2, the V gene TRBV19; D might be TRBD1 (6 bases). The germline V gene has CDR1 LNHDA and CDR2 SQIVND (reference sequence). With 5 bases removed from V and 8 bases from J, the gap between germline ends came to 30 bases. The CDR3 spans 18 residues. This chain's CDR3 is CASSLLGQGNLRKSGYTF. CDR3 nucleotide sequence: TGTGCCAGTAGTCTCCTGGGACAAGGTAACCTTCGCAAGTCGGGCTACACCTTC.

V is TRBV11-3 and J is TRBJ1-2; D gene ambiguous. The CDR3 runs to 13 residues. CDR1 is SGHNT, CDR2 YENEEA, per germline. Trimming stripped 4 bases from V and 4 bases from J, with 10 bases between. The CDR3 DNA is TGTGCCAGCAGCTCAGCGGACGGCTATGGCTACACCTTC. It yields the protein CASSSADGYGYTF.

The rearrangement uses TRBV4-1 and TRBJ2-3; possible D gene TRBD2, 5 bases. In germline, CDR1 is MGHRA, CDR2 YSYEKL. V shed 1 base and J shed 1 base, with 9 bases lying between them. CDR3 length: 15 residues. CDR3 DNA sequence: TGCGCCAGCAGCCAAGTAGCGACACGCACAGATACGCAGTATTTT. Translating gives CASSQVATRTDTQYF.

The rearrangement joins TRBV9 to TRBJ1-2; 8 bases align to TRBD1. The length of the CDR3 is 14 residues. The germline V gene encodes CDR1 SGDLS and CDR2 YYNGEE. V dropped 2 bases and J dropped 4; count of bases not matched to a gene: 4. This CDR3 reads CASSVTGAVYGYTF. CDR3 bases: TGTGCCAGCAGCGTGACAGGGGCGGTCTATGGCTACACCTTC.

This clone was seen a handful of times. This rearrangement joins TRBV3-1 (or the pseudogene TRBV3-2) to TRBJ1-3, with a possible D match to TRBD1 (6 bases). The V and J ends lost 1 base and 2 bases respectively, with 12 bases between them. Per germline, CDR1 LGHDT and CDR2 YNNKEL (reference sequence). The length of the CDR3 is 16 residues. The CDR3 nucleotides read TGTGCCAGCAGCCAAGCGACAGGAATGACTGGAAACACCATATATTTT. Its protein product is CASSQATGMTGNTIYF.

The chain couples TRBV5-1 to TRBJ2-5; 7 bases are a match to TRBD1. Germline trimming cut 7 bases from V and 5 bases from J; bases unmatched to any gene: 11. Germline V gives CDR1 SGHRS, CDR2 YFSETQ. The CDR3 is 14 residues long. The CDR3 reads CASDRQGKGETQYF. For the CDR3, the DNA is TGCGCCAGCGATCGACAGGGCAAAGGGGAGACCCAGTACTTC.

The gene calls are TRBV12-3 or TRBV12-4 and TRBJ2-5; TRBD1 aligns across 7 bases. Trimming took 4 bases from V and 3 from J; bases not matched to a gene: 2. The CDR3 loop spans 13 amino acids. The CDR3 nucleotides are TGTGCCAGCAGTTATACAGGGGAAGAGACCCAGTACTTC. As protein: CASSYTGEETQYF.

The genes are TRBV27 and TRBJ1-2; 8 positions agree with TRBD1. Germline V gene sequence: CDR1 MNHEY, CDR2 SMNVEV (reference sequence). The CDR3 runs 14 residues. V was pared by 3 bases and J by 4 bases, with 4 bases of the junction left unmatched. DNA for the CDR3: TGTGCCAGCAGTTTCGGGACAGGCCTCTATGGCTACACCTTC. Translation gives CASSFGTGLYGYTF.

This chain connects TRBV7-2 to TRBJ1-5; 7 positions match TRBD1. Unmatched junction bases numbered 12, after V lost 5 bases and J lost 5 bases. The CDR3 consists of 16 residues. Germline V gene sequence: CDR1 SGHTA, CDR2 FQGNSA. CDR3 residues: CASSAISGTAYQPQHF. CDR3 in DNA: TGTGCCAGCAGCGCAATCTCCGGGACAGCTTATCAGCCCCAGCATTTT.

The V and J genes are TRBV7-3 and TRBJ2-3; 14 bases agree with TRBD2. The CDR3 has 18 amino acids. V shed 1 base, J shed 1 base, and the junction held 4 bases outside the gene matches. The V gene's germline CDR1 is SGHTA and CDR2 FQGTGA. CDR3 loop: CASSLSGLAGGGTDTQYF. The CDR3, as DNA: TGTGCCAGCAGCTTAAGCGGACTAGCGGGGGGAGGCACAGATACGCAGTATTTT. The full variable domain, with the rest looked up from reference TRBV7-3 and TRBJ2-3, is GAGVSQTPSNKVTEKGKYVELRCDPISGHTALYWYRQSLGQGPEFLIYFQGTGAADDSGLPNDRFFAVRPEGSVSTLKIQRTERGDSAVYLCASSLSGLAGGGTDTQYFGPGTRLTVL.

This chain links TRBV5-6 with TRBJ2-7; possibly TRBD1 for D (6 bases). The length of the CDR3 is 13 residues. In germline, CDR1 is SGHDT, CDR2 YYEEEE. The ends were cut back, 3 bases at V and 6 bases at J, with 13 bases in the middle. DNA for the CDR3: TGTGCCAGCAGCTATAACAGGGACGGCGAGCAGTACTTC. This gives the protein CASSYNRDGEQYF.

This chain uses TRBV3-1 (or the pseudogene TRBV3-2) with TRBJ2-1; 11 bases are shared with TRBD2. This CDR3 is 14 amino acids long. Germline trimming cut 4 bases from V and 6 bases from J; bases unmatched to any gene: 2. Germline CDR1 LGHDT, CDR2 YNNKEL (reference sequence). CDR3 DNA: TGTGCCAGCAGCCGTAGCGGGAGGGCCAATGAGCAGTTCTTC. This translates into CASSRSGRANEQFF.

The chain has TRBV5-6 and TRBJ2-3; tentative D call: TRBD2 (8 bases). The CDR3 consists of 16 residues. Per germline, CDR1 SGHDT and CDR2 YYEEEE. Trimming removed 1 base from V and 1 base from J, with 13 bases in between. CDR3 loop: CASSLRGREGTDTQYF. DNA for the CDR3: TGTGCCAGCAGCTTGAGGGGGCGGGAGGGCACAGATACGCAGTATTTT.

The CDR3 bases are TGTGCCAGCAGTTTTACAAACGATCAGCCCCAGCATTTT. This sequence encodes CASSFTNDQPQHF. The rearrangement joins TRBV12-3 or TRBV12-4 to TRBJ1-5, with D unclear. Trimming took 3 bases from V and 5 from J, leaving 8 bases between them. CDR3 length: 13 amino acids.

This clone was seen a single time. V usage is TRBV6-6 and J usage is TRBJ2-6, with 12 bases fitting TRBD2. The germline V gene has CDR1 MNHNY and CDR2 SVGAGI (reference sequence). The CDR3 has 18 amino acids. Trimming removed 5 bases from V and 4 bases from J; junction bases left unmatched: 9. The CDR3 sequence: CASSPQLAGGPGANVLTF. The CDR3 DNA is TGTGCCAGCAGTCCTCAACTAGCGGGGGGCCCCGGGGCCAACGTCCTGACTTTC.

Of note for this clone: The junction departs from germline at one end; a sequencing error may be responsible. CDR3 residues: CASRLGLAASYEQYF. The CDR3 DNA sequence: TGTGCCAGCAGGCTGGGGCTAGCGGCCTCCTACGAACAGTACTTC. The chain combines TRBV14 with TRBJ2-7; 7 bases map to TRBD2. The CDR3 runs 15 residues. Germline V gene lookup returns CDR1 SGHDN and CDR2 FVKESK. Together with reference TRBV14 and TRBJ2-7, the CDR3 gives the full variable domain: EAGVTQFPSHSVIEKGQTVTLRCDPISGHDNLYWYRRVMGKEIKFLLHFVKESKQDESGMPNNRFLAERTGGTYSTLKVQPAELEDSGVYFCASRLGLAASYEQYFGPGTRLTVT.

This sequence joins TRBV5-1 and TRBJ2-3; TRBD1 matches at 7 bases. Trimming removed 3 bases from V and 2 bases from J; junction bases left unmatched: 12. Germline V gene sequence: CDR1 SGHRS, CDR2 YFSETQ. The CDR3 is 17 amino acids. The CDR3 nucleotides read TGCGCCAGCAGCTGGGGATATAACAGGGGACCCACAGATACGCAGTATTTT. Translated: CASSWGYNRGPTDTQYF. Full variable domain (outside the CDR3, taken from reference TRBV5-1 and TRBJ2-3): KAGVTQTPRYLIKTRGQQVTLSCSPISGHRSVSWYQQTPGQGLQFLFEYFSETQRNKGNFPGRFSGRQFSNSRSEMNVSTLELGDSALYLCASSWGYNRGPTDTQYFGPGTRLTVL.

DNA for the CDR3: TGTGCCAGCCTCCCGGACAGGGGATCTGGCTACACCTTC. Encoded protein: CASLPDRGSGYTF. The V and J genes are TRBV12-3 or TRBV12-4 and TRBJ1-2; 9 bases are shared with TRBD1. This CDR3 spans 13 amino acids. The junction had 8 bases not matched to a gene; V was cut back by 8 bases and J by 7 bases.

This rearrangement joins TRBV25-1 to TRBJ1-2, with D tentatively TRBD1 (6 bases). Between the trimmed V and J ends, which lost 6 bases and 7 bases, there was a span of 18 bases. Germline CDR1 and CDR2: MGHDK and SYGVNS. The CDR3 spans 14 residues. CDR3 in amino acids: CASSLTLGGGGYTF. The DNA for the CDR3 is TGTGCCAGCAGCCTCACCCTTGGGGGCGGTGGCTACACCTTC.